These 19 T cell receptor beta chains were all obtained from the same sample, sequenced in a study of human T cells and chemical hapten exposure. This sample's time point: patch test 2, 6 weeks after DPC sensitization. The treatment: therapeutic diphenylcyclopropenone sensitization with weekly scalp DPC. TCRdb independently ran MiXCR on the RACE reads; one entry per CDR3 protein. This sample yields about 400,000 distinct CDR3 sequences, of which about 6.3% are seen a single time; around 6.1% belongs to the top ten. The sample here was whole blood, taken in connection with sensitization to the hapten diphenylcyclopropenone (DPC). These receptors were taken from a woman aged 18-35 years with alopecia areata. Some clones in this sample may be carry-over from other donors' samples.

In this sample, this clonotype turned up a few times. The gene calls are TRBV7-9 and TRBJ2-7, with 12 bases fitting TRBD2. J gave up 7 bases and V 5 bases, and 9 bases lay outside the gene matches. Germline CDR1 SEHNR, CDR2 FQNEAQ (reference sequence). The CDR3 is 15 residues long. The chain's CDR3 is CASSLSSGGAKEQYF. The CDR3, as DNA: TGTGCCAGCAGCCTCTCTAGCGGGGGGGCAAAAGAGCAGTACTTC.

This clonotype occurred a few times. V usage is TRBV4-3 and J usage is TRBJ1-5; D is unclear. The CDR3 spans 15 residues. CDR1 and CDR2 (germline): LGHNA, YSLEER. V dropped 0 bases and J dropped 9 bases, with 15 bases sitting between them. The CDR3 DNA is TGCGCCAGCAGCCAAGATCGGACGGTCGGTTGGCCCCAGCATTTT. Encoded protein: CASSQDRTVGWPQHF.

This clonotype was recorded many times. The rearrangement uses TRBV6-2 or TRBV6-3 and TRBJ1-3; D possibly corresponds to TRBD1 (5 bases). The CDR3 length is 15 residues. Per germline, CDR1 MNHEY and CDR2 SVGEGT. V was shortened by 6 bases and J by 0 bases, with 12 bases between the two germline ends. In DNA, the CDR3 is TGTGCCAGCAGCTCCAGGACATACTCTGGAAACACCATATATTTT. Translating gives CASSSRTYSGNTIYF.

This clonotype showed up many times. The chain recombines TRBV19 with TRBJ1-5, with D unresolved. CDR1 and CDR2 (germline): LNHDA, SQIVND (reference sequence). Trimming pared 5 bases from V and 4 bases from J, leaving 9 bases between. This CDR3 has 13 amino acids. DNA for the CDR3: TGTGCCAGTAGTTCTAATGGGAATCAGCCCCAGCATTTT. Amino acid sequence: CASSSNGNQPQHF.

This clonotype was detected ten times or more. The rearrangement joins TRBV10-3 to TRBJ2-1, with a weak D call TRBD2 (5 bases). Trimming removed 6 bases from V and 9 bases from J, with 9 bases in between. The CDR3 extends over 11 amino acids. The germline V gene has CDR1 ENHRY and CDR2 SYGVKD. The CDR3 loop is CAISGIGEQFF. The DNA for the CDR3 is TGTGCCATCAGCGGGATCGGTGAGCAGTTCTTC.

This clonotype was recorded many times. This chain joins TRBV4-3 and TRBJ2-2; TRBD1 is a possible D gene (7 bases). V lost 4 bases and J lost 4, with 13 bases in between. CDR1 is LGHNA and CDR2 is YSLEER in the germline V gene. CDR3 length: 15 residues. The CDR3 here is CASSLQGGSTGELFF. DNA of the CDR3: TGCGCCAGCAGCCTGCAGGGGGGTTCCACCGGGGAGCTGTTTTTT.

The V and J genes are TRBV3-1 and TRBJ1-4, with D possibly matching TRBD1 (5 bases). The CDR3 runs to 14 residues. Trimming stripped 5 bases from V and 8 bases from J, with 15 bases between. Germline lookup yields CDR1 LGHDT and CDR2 YNNKEL (reference sequence). In DNA, the CDR3 is TGTGCCAGCAGCTCCCGGGGGGTGGAGGAAAAACTGTTTTTT. It yields the protein CASSSRGVEEKLFF.

This clonotype occurred many times. The rearrangement uses TRBV29-1 and TRBJ1-1; maybe TRBD1 (5 bases). The CDR3 runs 12 residues. CDR1 is SQVTM and CDR2 is ANQGSEA in the germline V gene. With 7 bases removed from V and 5 bases from J, the gap between germline ends came to 14 bases. The CDR3 DNA reads as TGCAGCGGACAAGGGGCAAGTACTGAAGCTTTCTTT. This encodes CSGQGASTEAFF.

This clonotype showed up just a few times. This rearrangement joins TRBV20-1 to TRBJ1-6, with D unclear. The CDR3 runs 14 residues. Trimming left V 6 bases short and J 10 bases short, with 19 bases between. Per the germline V gene, CDR1 is DFQATT and CDR2 is SNEGSKA (reference sequence). DNA of the CDR3: TGCAGTGCGACCGGTGCGAACGTAGACTCACCCCTCCACTTT. It is translated as CSATGANVDSPLHF.

This clonotype was counted ten times or more. This chain uses TRBV3-1 with TRBJ1-2; D is possibly TRBD1 (5 bases). Germline lookup yields CDR1 LGHDT and CDR2 YNNKEL (reference sequence). This CDR3 contains 15 residues. V gave up 1 base and J gave up 4 bases, with 13 bases separating them. CDR3: CASSQGGSQGYGYTF. In nucleotides, the CDR3 is TGTGCCAGCAGCCAAGGTGGCAGCCAGGGCTATGGCTACACCTTC.

This clonotype has a handful of counts. The chain links TRBV4-2 to TRBJ2-5; TRBD2 matches at 14 bases. J was trimmed by 2 bases and V by 5 bases; bases with no gene match: 4. Germline V lookup: CDR1 LGHNA, CDR2 YNFKEQ. CDR3 length: 16 residues. The CDR3 DNA follows: TGTGCCAGCAGCTCGCGACTAGCGGGGGGGCAAGAGACCCAGTACTTC. It is translated as CASSSRLAGGQETQYF.

This clonotype was seen a handful of times. The rearrangement uses TRBV10-3 and TRBJ2-1, with TRBD2 identical over 9 bases. The CDR3 runs to 14 residues. The V and J ends lost 1 base and 5 bases, in that order; junction bases with no gene match: 0. Germline V gene sequence: CDR1 ENHRY, CDR2 SYGVKD. The CDR3 nucleotides read TGTGCCATCAGTGAGTTAGCGGGGGACAATGAGCAGTTCTTC. It is translated as CAISELAGDNEQFF.

This clonotype occurred a few times. The chain combines TRBV18 with TRBJ1-2, with TRBD1 matching over 9 bases. This CDR3 has 15 amino acids. Germline CDR1 is KGHSH and CDR2 is LQKENI. Losses at the gene ends were 3 bases for V and 3 bases for J; bases not matched to a gene: 5. The CDR3 reads CASSPATGGDYGYTF. In DNA form, the CDR3 reads TGTGCCAGCTCACCTGCTACAGGGGGCGACTATGGCTACACCTTC.

This clonotype was detected ten times or more. The chain couples TRBV7-2 to TRBJ1-2; 7 positions match TRBD1. After removal of 4 bases from V and 7 bases from J, the junction contained 3 bases not matched to a gene. The germline V gene has CDR1 SGHTA and CDR2 FQGNSA. The CDR3 contains 12 residues. The DNA for the CDR3 is TGTGCCAGCAGCTCGAGGACAGGTGGCTACACCTTC. This encodes CASSSRTGGYTF.

In its sample, this clonotype was seen many times. V and J are TRBV15 and TRBJ1-6, with no clear D. The CDR3 has 18 amino acids. The germline V gene has CDR1 LNHNV and CDR2 YYDKDF (reference sequence). Trimming took 1 base from V and 8 from J, leaving 21 bases between them. The CDR3 sequence is CATSRVSSLVPVDSPLHF. The CDR3 nucleotides are TGTGCCACCAGCAGAGTTTCAAGCCTGGTGCCCGTGGATTCACCCCTCCACTTT. The whole variable domain, remainder taken from reference TRBV15 and TRBJ1-6, is DAMVIQNPRYQVTQFGKPVTLSCSQTLNHNVMYWYQQKSSQAPKLLFHYYDKDFNNEADTPDNFQSRRPNTSFCFLDIRSPGLGDTAMYLCATSRVSSLVPVDSPLHFGNGTRLTVT.

V gene TRBV15 combines with J gene TRBJ1-1; 8 nucleotides agree with TRBD1. The junction had 8 bases not matched to a gene; V was cut back by 2 bases and J by 6 bases. The CDR3 has 15 residues. CDR1 is LNHNV and CDR2 is YYDKDF in the germline V gene (reference sequence). In DNA, the CDR3 is TGTGCCACCAGCAGACTCGGACAGGGAGGATCTGAAGCTTTCTTT. Its protein product is CATSRLGQGGSEAFF.

This chain connects TRBV6-6 to TRBJ2-1; TRBD2 matches at 10 bases. This CDR3 has 14 amino acids. V shed 6 bases, J shed 5 bases, and the junction held 4 bases outside the gene matches. The germline V gene has CDR1 MNHNY and CDR2 SVGAGI (reference sequence). The CDR3 is CASRPSGGNNEQFF. CDR3 DNA sequence: TGTGCCAGCAGACCTAGCGGGGGAAACAATGAGCAGTTCTTC.

In this sample, this clonotype turned up once. A much bigger clone sits one base away, suggesting this may be a read error. The CDR3 protein is CSAFSSGSTDTQYF. The CDR3 DNA sequence: TGCAGTGCTTTTTCCAGCGGGAGCACAGATACGCAGTATTTT. V usage is TRBV20-1 and J usage is TRBJ2-3, with a tentative D call TRBD2 (6 bases). Germline CDR1 and CDR2: DFQATT and SNEGSKA (reference sequence). V lost 5 bases to trimming and J lost 0 bases, with 12 bases between them. This CDR3 spans 14 amino acids.

The chain employs TRBV27 and TRBJ2-3, with TRBD1 identical over 8 bases. Germline V gives CDR1 MNHEY, CDR2 SMNVEV (reference sequence). Germline trimming cut 5 bases from V and 4 bases from J; bases unmatched to any gene: 11. The CDR3 length is 16 residues. The CDR3 reads CASSTTGGQLADTQYF. In nucleotides, the CDR3 is TGTGCCAGCAGTACCACAGGGGGACAGCTCGCAGATACGCAGTATTTT.